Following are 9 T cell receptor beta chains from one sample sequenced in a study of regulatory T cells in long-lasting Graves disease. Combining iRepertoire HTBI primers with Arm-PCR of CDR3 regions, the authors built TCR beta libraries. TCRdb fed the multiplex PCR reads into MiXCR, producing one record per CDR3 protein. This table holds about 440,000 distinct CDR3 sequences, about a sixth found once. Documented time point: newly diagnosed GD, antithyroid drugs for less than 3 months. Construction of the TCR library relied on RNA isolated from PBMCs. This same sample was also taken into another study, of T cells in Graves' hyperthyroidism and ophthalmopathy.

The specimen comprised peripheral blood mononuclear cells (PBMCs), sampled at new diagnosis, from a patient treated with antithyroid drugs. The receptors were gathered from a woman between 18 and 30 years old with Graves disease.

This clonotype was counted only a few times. The CDR3 DNA is TGTGCCACCAGTGATTTGAAGGGTGTAACAGATACGCAGTATTTT. Protein sequence: CATSDLKGVTDTQYF. The chain links TRBV24-1 to TRBJ2-3; no clear D gene. CDR3 size: 15 residues. The V end was cut by 0 bases, the J end by 3 bases, with 9 bases between. The V gene's germline CDR1 is KGHDR and CDR2 SFDVKD.

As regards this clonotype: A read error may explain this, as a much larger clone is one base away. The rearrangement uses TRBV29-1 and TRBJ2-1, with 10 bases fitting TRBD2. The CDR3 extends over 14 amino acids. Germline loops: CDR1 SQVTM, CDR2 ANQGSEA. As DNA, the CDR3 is TGCAGCGTTATAGTACTAGCGGGGTACAATGAGCGGTTCTTC. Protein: CSVIVLAGYNERFF.

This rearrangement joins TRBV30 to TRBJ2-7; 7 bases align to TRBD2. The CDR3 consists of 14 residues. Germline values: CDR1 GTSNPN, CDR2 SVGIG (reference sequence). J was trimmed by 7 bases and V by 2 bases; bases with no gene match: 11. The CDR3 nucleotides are TGTGCCTGGAGTCCCACACGGACTAGGAGTGAGCAGTACTTC. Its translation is CAWSPTRTRSEQYF.

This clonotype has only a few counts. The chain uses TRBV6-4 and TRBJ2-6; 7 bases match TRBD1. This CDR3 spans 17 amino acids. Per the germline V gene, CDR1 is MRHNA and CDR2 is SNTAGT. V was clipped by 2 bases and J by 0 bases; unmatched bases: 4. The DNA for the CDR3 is TGTGCCAGCAGTGACGGAGCAGGGGGCTCTGGGGCCAACGTCCTGACTTTC. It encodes CASSDGAGGSGANVLTF.

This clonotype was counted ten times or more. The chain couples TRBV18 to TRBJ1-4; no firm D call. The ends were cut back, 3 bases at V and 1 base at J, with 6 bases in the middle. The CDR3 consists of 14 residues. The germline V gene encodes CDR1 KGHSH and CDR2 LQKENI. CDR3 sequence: CASSPGGTNEKLFF. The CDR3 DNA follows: TGTGCCAGCTCACCGGGAGGAACTAATGAAAAACTGTTTTTT.

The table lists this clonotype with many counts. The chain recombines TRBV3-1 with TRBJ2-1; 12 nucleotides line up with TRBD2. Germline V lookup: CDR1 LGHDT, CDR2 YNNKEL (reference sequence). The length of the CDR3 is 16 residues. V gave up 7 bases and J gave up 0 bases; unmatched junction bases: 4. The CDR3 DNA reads TGTGCCAGCACCCCGACTAGCGGGAGCTCCTACAATGAGCAGTTCTTC. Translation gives CASTPTSGSSYNEQFF.

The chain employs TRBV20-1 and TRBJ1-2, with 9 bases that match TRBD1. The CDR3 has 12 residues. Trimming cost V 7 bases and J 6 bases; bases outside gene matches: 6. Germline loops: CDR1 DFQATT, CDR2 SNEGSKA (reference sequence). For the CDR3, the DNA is TGCAGTGATTACGGGACAGGGAATGGCTACACCTTC. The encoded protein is CSDYGTGNGYTF.

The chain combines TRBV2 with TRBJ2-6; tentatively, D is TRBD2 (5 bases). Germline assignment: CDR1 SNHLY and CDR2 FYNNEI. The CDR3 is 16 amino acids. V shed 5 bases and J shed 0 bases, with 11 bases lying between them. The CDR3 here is CASSKDCISGANVLTF. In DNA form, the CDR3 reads TGTGCCAGCAGTAAGGACTGTATCTCTGGGGCCAACGTCCTGACTTTC.

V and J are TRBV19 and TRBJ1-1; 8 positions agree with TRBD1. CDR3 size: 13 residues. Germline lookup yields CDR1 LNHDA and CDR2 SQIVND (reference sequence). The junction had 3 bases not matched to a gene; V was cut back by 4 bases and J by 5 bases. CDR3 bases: TGTGCCAGTAGTAACAGGGGGGTTACTGAAGCTTTCTTT. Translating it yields CASSNRGVTEAFF.